Listed here are 19 T cell receptor beta chains from one sample, sequenced in a study of spatial heterogeneity in lung cancer. Study-level points and caveats: Tumor mutation count correlated with how many alpha and beta TCRs expanded intratumorally.

TCRdb reanalysed the 5' RACE reads using MiXCR and keeps one entry per CDR3 protein. The table has about 2,200 distinct CDR3 sequences, 35% to 45% seen once. Sample time point: sample taken at primary tumor resection. No antigen has been assigned to these receptors. This specimen was lung tumor tissue, taken at surgery. These receptor sequences come from a male donor with early-stage non-small cell lung cancer.

V usage is TRBV3-1 and J usage is TRBJ2-5; D possibly matches TRBD1 or TRBD2 (6 bases each). This CDR3 is 14 amino acids long. The germline V gene has CDR1 LGHDT and CDR2 YNNKEL (reference sequence). The V end lost 1 base, the J end lost 4 bases, and 10 bases lay between the germline ends. In DNA, the CDR3 is TGTGCCAGCAGCCAAGCCGGGGGCGGAGAGACCCAGTACTTC. Its translation: CASSQAGGGETQYF.

This clonotype was found once. The V call is TRBV6-5, the J call TRBJ1-5; TRBD1 matches 7 bases. In germline, CDR1 is MNHEY, CDR2 SVGAGI. There are 13 residues in the CDR3. Germline trimming cut 5 bases from V and 7 bases from J; bases unmatched to any gene: 5. CDR3 DNA sequence: TGTGCCAGCAGTGACAGGGTGGACCAGCCCCAGCATTTT. It encodes CASSDRVDQPQHF.

The CDR3 reads CASSLEGASGNTIYF. The CDR3, as DNA: TGCGCCAGCAGCTTGGAGGGGGCCTCTGGAAACACCATATATTTT. The rearrangement uses TRBV5-1 and TRBJ1-3; 7 positions match TRBD1. CDR3 length: 15 residues. Trimming cost V 0 bases and J 0 bases; bases outside gene matches: 0. Germline-derived CDR1 and CDR2 are SGHRS and YFSETQ.

This clonotype has only a few counts. V usage is TRBV14 and J usage is TRBJ2-7, with unresolved D. Deletions cut 4 bases from V and 4 bases from J, with 14 bases between. The CDR3 loop spans 14 amino acids. The germline V gene has CDR1 SGHDN and CDR2 FVKESK. CDR3 in amino acids: CASSLEADHYEQYF. CDR3 sequence (DNA): TGTGCCAGCAGCCTTGAAGCAGACCATTACGAGCAGTACTTC. The full variable domain, rest sourced from reference TRBV14 and TRBJ2-7, is EAGVTQFPSHSVIEKGQTVTLRCDPISGHDNLYWYRRVMGKEIKFLLHFVKESKQDESGMPNNRFLAERTGGTYSTLKVQPAELEDSGVYFCASSLEADHYEQYFGPGTRLTVT.

This clonotype counts as medium-sized. The chain combines TRBV4-2 with TRBJ2-7, with TRBD1 as a possible D gene (7 bases). Germline assignment: CDR1 LGHNA and CDR2 YNFKEQ. V was cut by 1 base and J by 3 bases, with 19 bases left in between. This CDR3 has 17 amino acids. For the CDR3, the DNA is TGTGCCAGCAGCCAAGGCCCCTCGGGGGCAGGGGGCTACGAGCAGTACTTC. Its protein product is CASSQGPSGAGGYEQYF.

This clonotype is classed as medium-sized. The chain couples TRBV12-3 or TRBV12-4 to TRBJ2-7; 9 bases match TRBD1. The ends lost 7 bases at V and 5 bases at J; junction bases unmatched: 3. The CDR3 extends over 12 amino acids. CDR3 amino acids: CASTGTGNEQYF. DNA of the CDR3: TGTGCCAGCACCGGGACAGGGAACGAGCAGTACTTC.

V is TRBV4-1 and J is TRBJ2-5; 10 bases fit TRBD2. The V gene's germline CDR1 is MGHRA and CDR2 YSYEKL. CDR3 size: 16 residues. V was pared by 1 base and J by 6 bases, with 8 bases of the junction left unmatched. CDR3 nucleotide sequence: TGCGCCAGCAGCCAAGGGGCTAGCGGGAGTCAAAAGACCCAGTACTTC. Its translation: CASSQGASGSQKTQYF.

By share, this clonotype ranks as medium-sized. The CDR3 sequence: CSAKRQGSQREQYF. Written as DNA, the CDR3 is TGCAGTGCTAAGAGGCAGGGATCCCAACGCGAGCAGTACTTC. The chain combines TRBV20-1 with TRBJ2-7, with a possible D match to TRBD1 (5 bases). V was trimmed by 4 bases and J by 6 bases, leaving 19 bases between them. CDR3 length equals 14 residues. Germline V gene data show CDR1 as DFQATT and CDR2 as SNEGSKA (reference sequence).

This clonotype ranks as medium-sized (0.01 to 0.1%). This rearrangement joins TRBV5-6 to TRBJ2-7, with unresolved D. The CDR3 contains 18 residues. With 3 bases removed from V and 2 bases from J, the gap between germline ends came to 24 bases. Germline V gene sequence: CDR1 SGHDT, CDR2 YYEEEE. CDR3 nucleotides: TGTGCCAGCAGCTCCCTGGGCCATGGGCGGACCCTCACCTACGAGCAGTACTTC. Its protein is CASSSLGHGRTLTYEQYF.

This clonotype was detected once. This chain connects TRBV9 to TRBJ2-5; a weak D match, TRBD1 (5 bases). Germline values: CDR1 SGDLS, CDR2 YYNGEE. V lost 3 bases and J 4 bases, leaving 13 bases between the germline ends. This CDR3 has 14 amino acids. This CDR3 is CASSGGQGGETQYF. For the CDR3, the DNA is TGTGCCAGCAGCGGAGGACAAGGCGGAGAGACCCAGTACTTC.

J is TRBJ2-7 and V is TRBV6-5, with 7 bases fitting TRBD2. The CDR3 length is 15 residues. Germline V gene sequence: CDR1 MNHEY, CDR2 SVGAGI. V was clipped by 2 bases and J by 5 bases; unmatched bases: 9. The CDR3 sequence: CASSYRGGIINEQYF. CDR3 bases: TGTGCCAGCAGTTACCGGGGAGGGATCATCAACGAGCAGTACTTC.

This chain connects TRBV2 to TRBJ2-1; no definite D call. The germline gives CDR1 SNHLY, CDR2 FYNNEI. Trimming pared 8 bases from V and 0 bases from J, leaving 11 bases between. The length of the CDR3 is 14 residues. The CDR3 sequence: CASRVGSSYNEQFF. In DNA, the CDR3 is TGTGCCAGCCGGGTTGGTAGCTCCTACAATGAGCAGTTCTTC.

This clonotype is a singleton in its sample. V and J are TRBV2 and TRBJ2-5; 7 nucleotides align to TRBD1. V gave up 6 bases and J gave up 0 bases; unmatched junction bases: 7. The CDR3 is 15 amino acids. Germline V gene lookup returns CDR1 SNHLY and CDR2 FYNNEI. As DNA, the CDR3 is TGTGCCAGCAGGAAAGGGGGCCTCTACCAAGAGACCCAGTACTTC. Its translation is CASRKGGLYQETQYF.

This clonotype is medium-sized. The CDR3 reads CASSLVAGADTQYF. The CDR3 DNA follows: TGTGCCAGCAGCTTAGTAGCGGGAGCCGATACGCAGTATTTT. The rearrangement joins TRBV11-3 to TRBJ2-3; 9 bases match TRBD2. After removal of 1 base from V and 6 bases from J, the junction contained 2 bases not matched to a gene. Looked up from germline, CDR1 is SGHNT and CDR2 is YENEEA. The CDR3 has 14 amino acids.

The gene calls are TRBV12-3 or TRBV12-4 and TRBJ1-5; the match to TRBD1 covers 9 bases. This CDR3 is 15 amino acids long. Unmatched junction bases numbered 7, after V lost 6 bases and J lost 4 bases. DNA of the CDR3: TGTGCCAGCAGGGTAACAGGGGGCTGGAATCAGCCCCAGCATTTT. Its protein product is CASRVTGGWNQPQHF.

The gene calls are TRBV27 and TRBJ2-2; 7 bases line up with TRBD2. Germline CDR1 MNHEY, CDR2 SMNVEV (reference sequence). The ends lost 3 bases at V and 5 bases at J; junction bases unmatched: 9. There are 16 residues in the CDR3. For the CDR3, the DNA is TGTGCCAGCAGTTTTTGGCGGGAGATGGGGACCGGGGAGCTGTTTTTT. Translation gives CASSFWREMGTGELFF.

This chain connects TRBV6-1 to TRBJ2-1, with D unresolved. V was pared by 5 bases and J by 12 bases, with 11 bases between. The CDR3 runs 11 residues. CDR1 and CDR2 from the germline V gene are MNHNS and SASEGT. The DNA of the CDR3 is TGTGCCAGCAGTTCTTCTATCGCGCAGTTCTTC. Its protein is CASSSSIAQFF.

The chain links TRBV20-1 to TRBJ2-5; a weak D match, TRBD1 (6 bases). The V gene lost 3 bases and the J gene lost 5 bases, with 13 bases spanning the gap. This CDR3 comprises 13 residues. Germline V lookup: CDR1 DFQATT, CDR2 SNEGSKA (reference sequence). CDR3 bases: TGCAGTGCTAGGGTGGCAGGGGACGAGACCCAGTACTTC. It is translated as CSARVAGDETQYF.

The rearrangement uses TRBV20-1 and TRBJ2-3, with TRBD2 matching over 9 bases. CDR3 length equals 16 residues. CDR1 is DFQATT and CDR2 is SNEGSKA in the germline V gene (reference sequence). V lost 5 bases to trimming and J lost 4 bases; unmatched junction nucleotides: 13. The DNA of the CDR3 is TGCAGTGCTCCTCGGGTCAGCGGGAGGTCCCCAGATACGCAGTATTTT. Residues: CSAPRVSGRSPDTQYF.